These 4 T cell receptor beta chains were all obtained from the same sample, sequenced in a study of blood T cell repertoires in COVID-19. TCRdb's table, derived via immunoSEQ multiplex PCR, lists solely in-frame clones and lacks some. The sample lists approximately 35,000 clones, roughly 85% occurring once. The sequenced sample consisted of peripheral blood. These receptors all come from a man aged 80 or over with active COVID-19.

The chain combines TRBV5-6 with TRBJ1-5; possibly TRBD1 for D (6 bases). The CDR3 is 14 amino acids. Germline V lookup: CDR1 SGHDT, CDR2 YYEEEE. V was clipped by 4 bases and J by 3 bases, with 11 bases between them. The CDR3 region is CASSPRGFNQPQHF. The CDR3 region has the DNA TGTGCCAGCAGCCCTAGGGGGTTCAATCAGCCCCAGCATTTT. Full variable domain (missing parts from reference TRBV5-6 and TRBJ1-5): DAGVTQSPTHLIKTRGQQVTLRCSPKSGHDTVSWYQQALGQGPQFIFQYYEEEERQRGNFPDRFSGHQFPNYSSELNVNALLLGDSALYLCASSPRGFNQPQHFGDGTRLSIL.

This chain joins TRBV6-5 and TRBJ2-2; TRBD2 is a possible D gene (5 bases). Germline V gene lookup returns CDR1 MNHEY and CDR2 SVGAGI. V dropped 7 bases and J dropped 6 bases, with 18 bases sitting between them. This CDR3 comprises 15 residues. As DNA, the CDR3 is TGTGCCAGCAAGAAGACGGGAAACAGAGCCGGGGAGCTGTTTTTT. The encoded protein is CASKKTGNRAGELFF.

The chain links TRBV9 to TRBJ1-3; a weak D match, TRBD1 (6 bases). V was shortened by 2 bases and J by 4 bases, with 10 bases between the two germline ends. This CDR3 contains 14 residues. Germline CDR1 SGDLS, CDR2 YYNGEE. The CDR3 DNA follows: TGTGCCAGCAGCGTCCAGGGGAACGGAAACACCATATATTTT. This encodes CASSVQGNGNTIYF.

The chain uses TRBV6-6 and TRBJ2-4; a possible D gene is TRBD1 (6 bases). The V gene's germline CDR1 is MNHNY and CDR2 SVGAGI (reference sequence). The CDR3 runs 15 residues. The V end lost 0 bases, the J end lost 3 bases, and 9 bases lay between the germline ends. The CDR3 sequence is CASSYSTGDKNIQYF. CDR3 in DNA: TGTGCCAGCAGTTACTCGACAGGTGACAAAAACATTCAGTACTTC.